Listed here are 23 T cell receptor beta chains from one sample, sequenced in a study of long-term antiretroviral therapy in people with HIV. The authors ran the immunoSEQ assay, v3.0, at survey level. Sequencing was performed with immunoSEQ multiplex PCR; in TCRdb, only in-frame clones are kept and a portion is missing. The data show tens of thousands of clones, with 70% to 90% seen just once and over 10% held by the top ten. Source: unsorted PBMCs, taken 1.1 years after starting antiretroviral therapy. The receptors were sampled from a man younger than 35 with HIV.

The chain links TRBV4-1 to TRBJ2-3, with TRBD2 matching 10 bases. Losses at the gene ends were 1 base for V and 4 bases for J; bases not matched to a gene: 5. This CDR3 contains 16 residues. Germline V lookup: CDR1 MGHRA, CDR2 YSYEKL. CDR3 nucleotides: TGCGCCAGCAGCCAAGTCTTCGGGACTAGCGCAGATACGCAGTATTTT. Amino acids: CASSQVFGTSADTQYF.

This clone was seen more than once but under ten times. This sequence joins TRBV4-2 and TRBJ1-2; 9 bases are a match to TRBD1. The length of the CDR3 is 14 residues. Germline lookup yields CDR1 LGHNA and CDR2 YNFKEQ. J was trimmed by 6 bases and V by 4 bases; bases with no gene match: 6. The CDR3: CASSPSTGGNGYTF. CDR3 DNA sequence: TGTGCCAGCAGCCCGTCGACAGGGGGTAATGGCTACACCTTC.

V usage is TRBV28 and J usage is TRBJ1-1, with D uncertain. V shed 3 bases and J shed 10 bases, with 12 bases lying between them. The CDR3 consists of 12 residues. Germline V gene lookup returns CDR1 MDHEN and CDR2 SYDVKM. The DNA of the CDR3 is TGTGCCAGCAGTTTGGCGGTCTCAGGAGCTTTCTTT. This translates into CASSLAVSGAFF.

The chain has TRBV11-2 and TRBJ2-2, with D possibly called TRBD1 or TRBD2 (5 bases each). This CDR3 spans 14 amino acids. The germline V and J ends were trimmed by 1 base and 8 bases, with 11 bases remaining between them. Germline lookup yields CDR1 SGHAT and CDR2 FQNNGV. The CDR3 loop reads CASSLGRESGELFF. CDR3 sequence (DNA): TGTGCCAGCAGCTTAGGCAGGGAGTCAGGGGAGCTGTTTTTT.

The chain employs TRBV9 and TRBJ2-5, with 9 bases lining up with TRBD1. Germline V gene sequence: CDR1 SGDLS, CDR2 YYNGEE. The ends lost 2 bases at V and 5 bases at J; junction bases unmatched: 7. There are 15 residues in the CDR3. Here the CDR3 DNA reads TGTGCCAGCAGCGTCCAAACAGGGGGCGCGGAGACCCAGTACTTC. Protein: CASSVQTGGAETQYF.

The V gene is TRBV5-1, the J gene TRBJ2-3; a possible D gene is TRBD1 (7 bases). The germline V gene has CDR1 SGHRS and CDR2 YFSETQ. The length of the CDR3 is 16 residues. Deletions cut 0 bases from V and 5 bases from J, with 16 bases between. The CDR3 DNA reads TGCGCCAGCAGCTTGGCGTCAGGGGGGAATATAGATACGCAGTATTTT. Translating it yields CASSLASGGNIDTQYF. The full variable domain, in which reference TRBV5-1 and TRBJ2-3 provide the parts outside the CDR3, is KAGVTQTPRYLIKTRGQQVTLSCSPISGHRSVSWYQQTPGQGLQFLFEYFSETQRNKGNFPGRFSGRQFSNSRSEMNVSTLELGDSALYLCASSLASGGNIDTQYFGPGTRLTVL.

The chain is built from TRBV6-5 and TRBJ1-1, with D perhaps TRBD1 (5 bases). Germline V gene sequence: CDR1 MNHEY, CDR2 SVGAGI. Trimming removed 3 bases from V and 7 bases from J, with 9 bases in between. The CDR3 is 12 amino acids. The CDR3, as DNA: TGTGCCAGCAGTTATCCTCAGGGTGAAGCTTTCTTT. Translation gives CASSYPQGEAFF.

The chain recombines TRBV28 with TRBJ1-1, with D maybe TRBD1 (6 bases). Germline V gives CDR1 MDHEN, CDR2 SYDVKM. The CDR3 has 16 residues. Trimming stripped 3 bases from V and 2 bases from J, with 16 bases between. The CDR3 coding sequence is TGTGCCAGCAGTTTGGTCGGCGGAGGGGGTAACACTGAAGCTTTCTTT. It is translated as CASSLVGGGGNTEAFF.

The CDR3 coding sequence is TGTGCCAGCAGCTTGTATAGGAGCTCCTACAATGAGCAGTTCTTC. It yields the protein CASSLYRSSYNEQFF. This chain joins TRBV5-6 and TRBJ2-1; D is unclear. The V and J ends lost 1 base and 0 bases respectively, with 8 bases between them. Germline lookup yields CDR1 SGHDT and CDR2 YYEEEE. CDR3 length: 15 amino acids.

The V and J genes are TRBV18 and TRBJ1-1, with D hard to call. Germline V gives CDR1 KGHSH, CDR2 LQKENI. The ends were cut back, 7 bases at V and 4 bases at J, with 16 bases in the middle. The CDR3 length is 14 residues. The CDR3 loop is CASLMDGRSTEAFF. For the CDR3, the DNA is TGTGCCAGCTTAATGGACGGTAGGAGCACTGAAGCTTTCTTT.

This chain connects TRBV19 to TRBJ2-7; D might be TRBD1 (6 bases). The ends were cut back, 5 bases at V and 0 bases at J, with 14 bases in the middle. CDR1 and CDR2 from the germline V gene are LNHDA and SQIVND (reference sequence). CDR3 length: 15 amino acids. The CDR3 DNA sequence: TGTGCCAGTAGTTCACCCAGGACAGCCTCCTACGAGCAGTACTTC. It specifies CASSSPRTASYEQYF.

The rearrangement links TRBV6-5 to TRBJ2-2, with D uncertain. V dropped 0 bases and J dropped 4 bases, with 3 bases sitting between them. This CDR3 spans 13 amino acids. From germline, CDR1 is MNHEY and CDR2 SVGAGI. As DNA, the CDR3 is TGTGCCAGCAGTTACTCTTCCACCGGGGAGCTGTTTTTT. Translating it yields CASSYSSTGELFF.

The chain recombines TRBV7-2 with TRBJ2-1; D gene uncertain. CDR3 size: 15 residues. Trimming took off 5 bases at V and 0 bases at J, with 11 bases between the two ends. CDR1 and CDR2 (germline): SGHTA, FQGNSA. CDR3 sequence reads: CASSPDTVSYNEQFF. The CDR3 DNA reads as TGTGCCAGCAGCCCAGACACGGTCTCCTACAATGAGCAGTTCTTC.

Only a few counts were recorded for this clone. The chain carries TRBV5-1 and TRBJ2-7, with D possibly TRBD1 on 6 matching bases. Germline CDR1 and CDR2: SGHRS and YFSETQ. This CDR3 contains 15 residues. The V and J ends lost 0 bases and 2 bases respectively, with 12 bases between them. The CDR3: CASSLAGDMAYEQYF. The CDR3 DNA is TGCGCCAGCAGCTTGGCTGGGGACATGGCCTACGAGCAGTACTTC.

This sequence joins TRBV30 and TRBJ1-2, with D possibly being TRBD1 (5 bases). The V gene lost 4 bases and the J gene lost 6 bases, with 24 bases spanning the gap. The CDR3 covers 16 residues. Germline-derived CDR1 and CDR2 are GTSNPN and SVGIG (reference sequence). Written as DNA, the CDR3 is TGTGCCTGGATCTCCCCGCGGCGGGGCATAGTGGATGGCTACACCTTC. It is translated as CAWISPRRGIVDGYTF.

The J gene is TRBJ2-5, the V gene TRBV28; TRBD1 is a possible D gene (6 bases). Near its end, the DNA agrees better with TRBJ2-7, so the J call may be wrong. CDR1 is MDHEN, CDR2 SYDVKM, per germline. CDR3 size: 12 residues. As DNA, the CDR3 is TGTGCCAGCAGTGATACAGGGTACGAGCAGTACTTC. This gives the protein CASSDTGYEQYF.

This clone appeared a single time. The V call is TRBV7-2, the J call TRBJ1-2; D ambiguous. With 5 bases removed from V and 8 bases from J, the gap between germline ends came to 15 bases. CDR3 length: 13 amino acids. Germline CDR1 is SGHTA and CDR2 is FQGNSA. The CDR3 spells CASSPNLGWGYTF. The CDR3 DNA is TGTGCCAGCAGCCCGAATCTCGGTTGGGGCTACACCTTC.

V usage is TRBV18 and J usage is TRBJ2-1, with D possibly TRBD2 on 6 matching bases. The CDR3 has 14 residues. CDR1 and CDR2 (germline): KGHSH, LQKENI. Trimming pared 3 bases from V and 4 bases from J, leaving 10 bases between. CDR3 sequence: CASSPPAGYNEQFF. CDR3 in DNA: TGTGCCAGCTCACCCCCGGCGGGGTACAATGAGCAGTTCTTC.

The chain couples TRBV5-4 to TRBJ2-5; 10 bases match TRBD2. Unmatched junction bases numbered 8, after V lost 5 bases and J lost 1 base. CDR3 length: 16 amino acids. The germline V gene encodes CDR1 SGHNT and CDR2 YYREEE (reference sequence). In nucleotides, the CDR3 is TGTGCCAGCAGACATGGGACTAGCGAGCTCCAAGAGACCCAGTACTTC. It yields the protein CASRHGTSELQETQYF.

V gene TRBV5-1 combines with J gene TRBJ1-2, with D possibly TRBD1 on 6 matching bases. The V end lost 2 bases, the J end lost 4 bases, and 15 bases lay between the germline ends. CDR1 is SGHRS, CDR2 YFSETQ, per germline. This CDR3 comprises 15 residues. The CDR3 DNA reads TGCGCCAGCAGCTTACAGGGACCCCCGGGCTATGGCTACACCTTC. Its translation is CASSLQGPPGYGYTF.

This chain uses TRBV11-2 with TRBJ2-7; the D gene is possibly TRBD1 (6 bases). CDR1 SGHAT and CDR2 FQNNGV come from the germline V gene. With 0 bases removed from V and 0 bases from J, the gap between germline ends came to 9 bases. This CDR3 is 15 amino acids long. The CDR3 here is CASSLEGGYSYEQYF. For the CDR3, the DNA is TGTGCCAGCAGCTTAGAAGGGGGATACTCCTACGAGCAGTACTTC. Full variable domain (missing parts from reference TRBV11-2 and TRBJ2-7): EAGVAQSPRYKIIEKRQSVAFWCNPISGHATLYWYQQILGQGPKLLIQFQNNGVVDDSQLPKDRFSAERLKGVDSTLKIQPAKLEDSAVYLCASSLEGGYSYEQYFGPGTRLTVT.

The J gene is TRBJ2-2, the V gene TRBV30; D unresolved. Per the germline V gene, CDR1 is GTSNPN and CDR2 is SVGIG (reference sequence). This CDR3 spans 13 amino acids. V was clipped by 2 bases and J by 4 bases, with 8 bases between them. CDR3 in DNA: TGTGCCTGGAGTCTCTCCACCACCGGGGAGCTGTTTTTT. Translated, it gives CAWSLSTTGELFF.

Comment on this clone: The same CDR3 arises from other DNA sequences in this sample as well. The V and J genes are TRBV29-1 and TRBJ1-1; D not resolved. The length of the CDR3 is 13 residues. Deletions cut 6 bases from V and 1 base from J, with 12 bases between. CDR1 and CDR2 (germline): SQVTM, ANQGSEA. The chain's CDR3 is CSVDSPENTEAFF. CDR3 DNA sequence: TGCAGCGTGGATAGTCCGGAGAACACTGAAGCTTTCTTT.